The 6 T cell receptor beta chains below were found in one sample sequenced in a study of T-cell memory formation after mild COVID-19. From the 5' RACE reads, TCRdb called clonotypes with MiXCR, one entry per CDR3 protein. This table holds roughly 130,000 distinct CDR3 sequences, around 6.3% found once. Sequencing input: PBMCs or a T cell subset sorted from them (not recorded which). The receptors derive from an adult woman who had mild COVID-19 (a few samples of this study predate the infection). Cell type and time point are not known.

At least ten counts were recorded for this clonotype. The rearrangement links TRBV12-3 or TRBV12-4 to TRBJ1-6; D uncertain. The CDR3 consists of 13 residues. V gave up 8 bases and J gave up 5 bases, with 10 bases separating them. The CDR3 nucleotides read TGTGCCAGCGGGCTCGGGGATAATTCACCCCTCCACTTT. This codes for CASGLGDNSPLHF.

This clonotype came up many times. J is TRBJ1-5 and V is TRBV20-1; 7 bases map to TRBD1. V dropped 3 bases and J dropped 3; count of bases not matched to a gene: 5. Per germline, CDR1 DFQATT and CDR2 SNEGSKA (reference sequence). This CDR3 region has 14 residues. DNA of the CDR3: TGCAGTGCTAGGCAGGGGGGGGACAATCAGCCCCAGCATTTT. Its translation is CSARQGGDNQPQHF.

The chain joins TRBV28 to TRBJ2-5, with D possibly called TRBD1 or TRBD2 (5 bases each). This CDR3 is 13 amino acids long. V was clipped by 7 bases and J by 3 bases, with 12 bases between them. Germline loops: CDR1 MDHEN, CDR2 SYDVKM. CDR3 region: CASTWGTKETQYF. In DNA, the CDR3 is TGTGCCAGCACATGGGGGACCAAAGAGACCCAGTACTTC.

This sequence joins TRBV12-3 or TRBV12-4 and TRBJ2-3; D gene uncertain. CDR3 length: 15 residues. Deletions cut 0 bases from V and 4 bases from J, with 11 bases between. This CDR3 is CASSLALAVADTQYF. CDR3 DNA sequence: TGTGCCAGCAGTTTAGCGCTGGCTGTAGCAGATACGCAGTATTTT.

This clonotype came up a few times. The chain carries TRBV18 and TRBJ1-6; TRBD1 agrees at 7 bases. This CDR3 region has 14 residues. The trim removed 5 bases at V and 7 bases at J, leaving 5 bases unmatched. Germline V gene sequence: CDR1 KGHSH, CDR2 LQKENI. CDR3 sequence (DNA): TGTGCCAGCTCATACACAGGGGAAAATTCACCCCTCCACTTT. It yields the protein CASSYTGENSPLHF. The full variable domain, in which reference TRBV18 and TRBJ1-6 provide the parts outside the CDR3, is NAGVMQNPRHLVRRRGQEARLRCSPMKGHSHVYWYRQLPEEGLKFMVYLQKENIIDESGMPKERFSAEFPKEGPSILRIQQVVRGDSAAYFCASSYTGENSPLHFGNGTRLTVT.

This clonotype showed up just a few times. The rearrangement joins TRBV3-1 to TRBJ2-1; D is tentatively TRBD1 or TRBD2 (5 bases each). CDR1 is LGHDT, CDR2 YNNKEL, per germline (reference sequence). V shed 4 bases and J shed 15 bases, with 16 bases lying between them. The CDR3 covers 12 residues. The CDR3 reads CASSPGTRDLFF. The CDR3 coding sequence is TGTGCCAGCAGCCCGGGGACCAGGGATCTGTTCTTC.